This T cell receptor beta chain was obtained from a study of CD8+ T cells in alopecia areata. Study context: In an open-label trial, patients got 5 to 10 mg tofacitinib twice daily.

Reverse transcribed after extraction, RNA yielded cDNA as the sequencing template. Profiling relied on immunoSEQ multiplex PCR, and the TCRdb table lists in-frame clones only, not all of them. The sample gives 140,000 to 150,000 clones, 45% to 65% of which show up once; 15% to 20% is in the top ten. General observations from the study: The study found higher clonality in lesional than normal scalp, especially in alopecia totalis/universalis.

The ends were cut back, 4 bases at V and 6 bases at J, with 15 bases in the middle. This CDR3 is built from 14 residues. CDR1 and CDR2 from the germline V gene are MGHRA and YSYEKL. As to this clone: The target antigen is unknown.

Documented treatment: oral pan-JAK inhibitor, 5-10 mg twice daily. Alopecia areata patients provided lesional scalp punch biopsies and peripheral blood. From PBMCs, CD4+ and CD8+ T cells were sorted. The chain uses TRBV4-1 and TRBJ1-1; D gene ambiguous. The receptor's source is a human donor with alopecia areata. The source material was CD8+ T cells sorted from blood, sampled at week 4, from a patient treated with tofacitinib. Written as DNA, the CDR3 is TGCGCCAGCAGCCTCTTGACCGCTGAGGCTGAAGCTTTCTTT. Translated, it gives CASSLLTAEAEAFF.